The rows below give T cell receptor beta chains drawn from one sample of a study of OX40 agonist ivuxolimab in advanced cancers. Some clones are missing from TCRdb's copy, which holds only in-frame ones; the method was immunoSEQ multiplex PCR. The table lists some 42,000 clones, approximately 80% of them singletons. The sequencing used CD4+ or CD8+ T cells sorted from blood, collected in a trial of the OX40 agonist ivuxolimab. These receptors came from an adult with an advanced solid tumor such as melanoma, head and neck, liver or kidney cancer. CDR3s include the opening cysteine and the closing phenylalanine or tryptophan. D genes are given only for firm matches. Clone size is shown for a subset of rows, as once, few, many or a class of expanded clone.

TRBV9,TRBD2,-,TRBJ2-3,CASSVAPLAGGQDTQYF,TGTGCCAGCAGCGTAGCTCCCCTAGCGGGAGGGCAAGATACGCAGTATTTT
TRBV29-1,TRBD1,-,TRBJ1-1,CSVENRGAMNTEAFF,TGCAGCGTTGAAAACAGGGGGGCAATGAACACTGAAGCTTTCTTT
TRBV7-2,-,-,TRBJ2-7,CASSDRYEQYF,TGTGCCAGCAGCGATCGATACGAGCAGTACTTC
TRBV6-4,TRBD1,-,TRBJ1-1,CASSTGAKDTEAFF,TGTGCCAGCAGTACAGGGGCGAAGGACACTGAAGCTTTCTTT
TRBV30,-,-,TRBJ2-2,CAWSPGRTPNTGELFF,TGTGCCTGGAGTCCCGGACGGACCCCGAACACCGGGGAGCTGTTTTTT
TRBV2,-,-,TRBJ1-2,CASTPRDGANYGYTF,TGTGCCAGCACCCCCCGGGACGGAGCTAACTATGGCTACACCTTC
TRBV7-3,-,-,TRBJ2-3,CASSLFSRGTDTQYF,TGTGCCAGCAGCTTATTCTCCCGGGGCACAGATACGCAGTATTTT
TRBV27,TRBD1,-,TRBJ2-7,CASSLSWTGDSEQYF,TGTGCCAGCAGTTTAAGCTGGACAGGGGACTCCGAGCAGTACTTC
TRBV5-1,-,-,TRBJ2-3,CASSSSGDSTDTQYF,TGCGCCAGCAGCTCCTCAGGAGACAGCACAGATACGCAGTATTTT
TRBV6-6,TRBD1,-,TRBJ1-2,CASSYPGQNYGYTF,TGTGCCAGCAGTTACCCGGGACAGAACTATGGCTACACCTTC
TRBV7-2,-,-,TRBJ2-5,CASSYVLGKETQYF,TGTGCCAGCAGCTATGTTCTCGGCAAAGAGACCCAGTACTTC
TRBV30,TRBD2,-,TRBJ2-6,CAWMVGGSGANVLTF,TGTGCCTGGATGGTGGGAGGGTCTGGGGCCAACGTCCTGACTTTC
TRBV6-5,TRBD1,-,TRBJ1-4,CASRDRGPTNEKLFF,TGTGCCAGCAGGGACAGGGGGCCGACTAATGAAAAACTGTTTTTT
TRBV4-1,-,few,TRBJ1-4,CASSQVRNEKLFF,TGCGCCAGCAGCCAAGTCAGAAATGAAAAACTGTTTTTT
TRBV5-1,-,-,TRBJ1-6,CASSEESYNSPLHF,TGCGCCAGCAGCGAAGAATCCTATAATTCACCCCTCCACTTT
TRBV7-9,TRBD1,-,TRBJ1-4,CASSVTGDEKLFF,TGTGCCAGCAGCGTAACAGGGGATGAAAAACTGTTTTTT
TRBV20-1,TRBD2,-,TRBJ2-1,CSPTGTTQFF,TGCAGTCCGACCGGGACTACGCAGTTCTTC
TRBV11-3,-,-,TRBJ2-1,CASSQGPQVPQFF,TGTGCCAGCAGCCAGGGGCCCCAGGTACCGCAGTTCTTC
TRBV19,-,-,TRBJ2-1,CASRDSDNEQFF,TGTGCCAGTAGGGACTCTGACAATGAGCAGTTCTTC
TRBV7-6,-,once,TRBJ2-5,CASSRRPGEVETQYF,TGTGCCAGCAGCCGTCGTCCTGGGGAGGTCGAGACCCAGTACTTC
TRBV5-6,-,-,TRBJ1-3,CASSLEFSGNTIYF,TGTGCCAGCAGCCTCGAATTCTCTGGAAACACCATATATTTT
TRBV30,-,medium-sized,TRBJ1-5,CAWSKTQGNQPQHF,TGTGCCTGGAGTAAGACCCAGGGCAATCAGCCCCAGCATTTT
TRBV7-9,TRBD2,-,TRBJ2-6,CASSLTSGASGANVLTF,TGTGCCAGCAGCTTGACTAGCGGGGCCTCTGGGGCCAACGTCCTGACTTTC
TRBV5-1,TRBD1,-,TRBJ2-3,CASSLDRGRSDTQYF,TGCGCCAGCAGCTTGGACAGGGGGCGATCAGATACGCAGTATTTT
TRBV5-4,TRBD2,once,TRBJ2-7,CASSSGLAGYEQYF,TGTGCCAGCAGCTCTGGACTAGCGGGTTACGAGCAGTACTTC
TRBV30,TRBD1,once,TRBJ1-1,CAWKKTGLFEAFF,TGTGCCTGGAAAAAGACAGGGCTGTTCGAAGCTTTCTTT
TRBV6-5,TRBD1,once,TRBJ2-7,CASSYSGQGGEQYF,TGTGCCAGCAGTTACTCGGGACAGGGTGGCGAGCAGTACTTC
TRBV19,-,-,TRBJ2-5,CASTSEQETQYF,TGTGCCAGTACCTCGGAGCAAGAGACCCAGTACTTC
TRBV7-8,TRBD1,-,TRBJ2-7,CASSLVTGESDYEQYF,TGTGCCAGCAGCTTAGTTACAGGGGAATCGGACTACGAGCAGTACTTC
TRBV6-1,-,-,TRBJ2-4,CASISTGSDIQYF,TGTGCCAGCATATCCACAGGGTCAGACATTCAGTACTTC
TRBV11-2,-,-,TRBJ2-3,CASSLWQGRTDTQYF,TGTGCCAGCAGCTTATGGCAGGGAAGGACAGATACGCAGTATTTT
TRBV30,-,-,TRBJ1-1,CAWARASLTEAFF,TGTGCCTGGGCCCGGGCCTCCCTAACTGAAGCTTTCTTT
TRBV5-1,TRBD2,-,TRBJ2-1,CASSSATSGRAGEQFF,TGCGCCAGCAGCTCAGCCACTAGCGGGAGGGCCGGTGAGCAGTTCTTC
TRBV5-5,-,-,TRBJ1-3,CASTETPSSGNTIYF,TGTGCCAGCACCGAGACACCGAGCTCTGGAAACACCATATATTTT
TRBV5-4,-,-,TRBJ2-3,CASSLKTGGTDTQYF,TGTGCCAGCAGCTTGAAAACGGGGGGCACAGATACGCAGTATTTT
TRBV9,TRBD2,-,TRBJ2-1,CASSVGVGGNYNEQFF,TGTGCCAGCAGCGTAGGGGTGGGAGGGAACTACAATGAGCAGTTCTTC
TRBV2,-,once,TRBJ2-7,CASTPSYEQYF,TGTGCCAGCACCCCTTCGTACGAGCAGTACTTC
TRBV28,-,-,TRBJ2-1,CASSSYNEQFF,TGTGCCAGCAGTTCGTACAATGAGCAGTTCTTC
TRBV19,-,-,TRBJ1-1,CASTETPGMNTEAFF,TGTGCCAGTACCGAAACTCCTGGTATGAACACTGAAGCTTTCTTT
TRBV7-9,-,few,TRBJ1-1,CASSSSSKAFF,TGTGCCAGCAGCTCCTCAAGCAAAGCTTTCTTT
TRBV4-3,-,-,TRBJ2-5,CASSQDRLRETQYF,TGCGCCAGCAGCCAAGACCGGCTAAGAGAGACCCAGTACTTC
TRBV6-4,TRBD2,-,TRBJ2-3,CASSDSAGGSDTQYF,TGTGCCAGCAGTGACTCTGCGGGGGGGTCAGATACGCAGTATTTT
TRBV11-2,TRBD2,-,TRBJ2-3,CASRRLASDTQYF,TGTGCCAGCAGGCGACTAGCGTCGGATACGCAGTATTTT
TRBV5-4,-,-,TRBJ2-7,CASSLEDSAYEQYF,TGTGCCAGCAGCTTGGAGGACAGCGCCTACGAGCAGTACTTC
TRBV5-1,TRBD2,-,TRBJ2-7,CASSSTSGGDYEQYF,TGCGCCAGCAGCTCGACTAGCGGGGGGGATTACGAGCAGTACTTC
TRBV10-3,-,-,TRBJ2-2,CAISESGGVLTGELFF,TGTGCCATCAGTGAGTCGGGGGGAGTTCTGACCGGGGAGCTGTTTTTT
TRBV9,TRBD2,-,TRBJ2-7,CASSPSGAYYEQYF,TGTGCCAGCAGCCCTAGCGGAGCATACTACGAGCAGTACTTC
TRBV27,-,-,TRBJ1-2,CASRREAGANIYGYTF,TGTGCCAGCAGGCGGGAAGCAGGGGCGAATATCTATGGCTACACCTTC
TRBV10-2,-,-,TRBJ1-1,CASSESSYTEAFF,TGCGCCAGCAGTGAGTCGTCATACACTGAAGCTTTCTTT
TRBV15,-,-,TRBJ1-5,CATSRDKGHRNSNQPQHF,TGTGCCACCAGCAGAGATAAAGGGCACAGAAATAGCAATCAGCCCCAGCATTTT
TRBV7-2,-,-,TRBJ1-1,CASSLVRTNTEAFF,TGTGCCAGCAGCTTAGTACGGACTAACACTGAAGCTTTCTTT
TRBV4-1,TRBD2,-,TRBJ2-2,CASSHPSPASGRWVNTGELFF,TGCGCCAGCAGCCACCCCTCCCCAGCTAGCGGGAGATGGGTAAACACCGGGGAGCTGTTTTTT